These 6 T cell receptor beta chains originate from one sample sequenced in a study of early T cells in non-severe SARS-CoV-2 infection (TCRdb year 2021). Receptors were amplified or captured by 5' RACE. The reads were generated on a NextSeq 500. Through fastp at Q25 and MiXCR, TCRdb rebuilt clones from the public reads, retaining in-frame beta chains. Identical CDR3 proteins give one entry, which carries the most common genes and DNA. This sample has about 80,000 distinct CDR3 sequences in its table, and approximately 12% of those were observed once. The biggest ten clones account for roughly 15% of the sample. Sample: whole blood, taken at baseline. The receptor set was obtained from an adult who was a healthcare worker with PCR-confirmed SARS-CoV-2 infection or an uninfected control (not recorded which). The donor label of this sample is uncertain.

The chain combines TRBV11-3 with TRBJ2-3, with 15 bases aligning to TRBD2. The CDR3 totals 19 residues. Germline V gene lookup returns CDR1 SGHNT and CDR2 YENEEA. With 4 bases clipped from V and 0 bases from J, the junction kept 8 bases outside the gene matches. In nucleotides, the CDR3 is TGTGCCAGCAGCTCCCCCGGGACTAGCGGGGGGCGAAGCACAGATACGCAGTATTTT. It translates to CASSSPGTSGGRSTDTQYF.

The table lists this clonotype with many counts. V usage is TRBV18 and J usage is TRBJ1-1; weak D call: TRBD1 (5 bases). The CDR3 contains 15 residues. In germline, CDR1 is KGHSH, CDR2 LQKENI. V was shortened by 6 bases and J by 2 bases, with 16 bases between the two germline ends. The CDR3 DNA follows: TGTGCCAGCTCGCATTACGGGGGGTTAAACACTGAAGCTTTCTTT. Protein sequence: CASSHYGGLNTEAFF.

The sample holds a few counts of this clonotype. V is TRBV5-5 and J is TRBJ1-1, with TRBD1 as a possible D gene (5 bases). Germline-derived CDR1 and CDR2 are SGHKS and YYEKEE (reference sequence). The CDR3 is 14 residues long. With 4 bases removed from V and 4 bases from J, the gap between germline ends came to 14 bases. CDR3 nucleotides: TGTGCCAGCAGCCTGTGGGGCCTGGGCACTGAAGCTTTCTTT. Residues: CASSLWGLGTEAFF. The whole variable domain, remainder taken from reference TRBV5-5 and TRBJ1-1, is DAGVTQSPTHLIKTRGQQVTLRCSPISGHKSVSWYQQVLGQGPQFIFQYYEKEERGRGNFPDRFSARQFPNYSSELNVNALLLGDSALYLCASSLWGLGTEAFFGQGTRLTVV.

This chain joins TRBV12-3 or TRBV12-4 and TRBJ1-6, with 7 bases lining up with TRBD1. V was clipped by 4 bases and J by 11 bases; unmatched bases: 14. The CDR3 loop spans 16 amino acids. The CDR3 protein is CASSSGGGGASTPLHF. Here the CDR3 DNA reads TGTGCCAGCAGTTCAGGCGGAGGGGGCGCGTCTACACCCCTCCACTTT.

This clonotype showed up many times. The chain carries TRBV10-3 and TRBJ2-1; the D is unclear. Germline V gene lookup returns CDR1 ENHRY and CDR2 SYGVKD. The germline V and J ends were trimmed by 2 bases and 8 bases, with 4 bases remaining between them. The CDR3 runs to 11 residues. The CDR3 coding sequence is TGTGCCATCAGTGAGGGGGATGAGCAGTTCTTC. It specifies CAISEGDEQFF.

This clonotype was recorded at least ten times. This chain uses TRBV7-3 with TRBJ2-3; TRBD2 agrees at 9 bases. V lost 4 bases, J lost 6 bases, and 8 bases stayed unmatched. The CDR3 sequence is 15 residues long. Germline V gives CDR1 SGHTA, CDR2 FQGTGA. The CDR3 reads CASSSAPGLADTQYF. The CDR3 nucleotides are TGTGCCAGCAGCTCAGCCCCGGGACTAGCTGATACGCAGTATTTT.